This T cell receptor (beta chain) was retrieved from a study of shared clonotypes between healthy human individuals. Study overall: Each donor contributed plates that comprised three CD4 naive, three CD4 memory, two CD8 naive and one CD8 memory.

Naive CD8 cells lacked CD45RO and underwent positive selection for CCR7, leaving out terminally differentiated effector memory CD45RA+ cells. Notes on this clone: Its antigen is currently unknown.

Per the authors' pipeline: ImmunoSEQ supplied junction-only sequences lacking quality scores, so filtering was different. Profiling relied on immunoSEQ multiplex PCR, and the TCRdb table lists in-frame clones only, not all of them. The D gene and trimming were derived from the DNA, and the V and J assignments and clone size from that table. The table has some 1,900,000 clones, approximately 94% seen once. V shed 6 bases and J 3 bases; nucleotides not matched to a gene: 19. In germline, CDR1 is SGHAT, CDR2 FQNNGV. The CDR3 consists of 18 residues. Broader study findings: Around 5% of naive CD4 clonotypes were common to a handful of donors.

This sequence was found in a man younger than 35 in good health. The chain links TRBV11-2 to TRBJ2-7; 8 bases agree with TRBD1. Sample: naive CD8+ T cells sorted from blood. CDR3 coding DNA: TGTGCCAGCAGTCAAAGTGAGGATTACGGGACAGGAGGCTACGAGCAGTACTTC. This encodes CASSQSEDYGTGGYEQYF.